Listed here are 26 T cell receptor beta chains from one sample, sequenced in a study of beta chain features in type 1 diabetes. Study results and limitations: Significant though moderate, a shortening of TCRB CDR3s appeared in all four CD4+ subsets of Type 1 diabetes patients.

No antigen is known for these receptors. Expressed TCRB transcripts were sequenced after all isolated RNA was converted to cDNA. Generated by immunoSEQ multiplex PCR, the TCRdb table keeps only in-frame clones and is missing some. The table records a few hundred thousand clones, approximately 15% of them present only once. The sample comprised naive CD4+ T cells from blood. Receptors originate from a man under 40 with type 1 diabetes.

The table lists this clone with a few counts. The chain joins TRBV28 to TRBJ1-3; D perhaps matches TRBD1 (6 bases). Per the germline V gene, CDR1 is MDHEN and CDR2 is SYDVKM. The V end was cut by 5 bases, the J end by 3 bases, with 14 bases between. The CDR3 loop spans 15 amino acids. CDR3 sequence: CASSIGQSSGNTIYF. The CDR3 DNA is TGTGCCAGCAGTATCGGACAGTCCAGTGGAAACACCATATATTTT. The complete variable domain, with remaining parts taken from reference TRBV28 and TRBJ1-3, reads DVKVTQSSRYLVKRTGEKVFLECVQDMDHENMFWYRQDPGLGLRLIYFSYDVKMKEKGDIPEGYSVSREKKERFSLILESASTNQTSMYLCASSIGQSSGNTIYFGEGSWLTVV.

In this sample, this clone turned up a few times. The V gene is TRBV13, the J gene TRBJ1-4, with a tentative D call TRBD1 (6 bases). With 3 bases removed from V and 6 bases from J, the gap between germline ends came to 11 bases. Germline assignment: CDR1 PRHDT and CDR2 FYEKMQ (reference sequence). CDR3 length equals 14 residues. The CDR3 here is CASSFGQTYEKLFF. CDR3 nucleotides: TGTGCCAGCAGCTTTGGACAGACCTATGAAAAACTGTTTTTT.

The rearrangement links TRBV5-1 to TRBJ1-1; D perhaps matches TRBD1 (6 bases). Germline CDR1 reads SGHRS; CDR2 reads YFSETQ. The CDR3 runs 18 residues. The V end lost 4 bases, the J end lost 0 bases, and 22 bases lay between the germline ends. The CDR3 reads CASSPSGQSGPLNTEAFF. Here the CDR3 DNA reads TGCGCCAGCAGCCCTTCCGGACAGTCGGGGCCCTTGAACACTGAAGCTTTCTTT. Full variable domain (remainder filled in from reference TRBV5-1 and TRBJ1-1): KAGVTQTPRYLIKTRGQQVTLSCSPISGHRSVSWYQQTPGQGLQFLFEYFSETQRNKGNFPGRFSGRQFSNSRSEMNVSTLELGDSALYLCASSPSGQSGPLNTEAFFGQGTRLTVV.

In its sample, this clone was seen a few times. V gene TRBV29-1 combines with J gene TRBJ1-1; 11 bases line up with TRBD1. The germline V gene encodes CDR1 SQVTM and CDR2 ANQGSEA. Losses at the gene ends were 4 bases for V and 6 bases for J; bases not matched to a gene: 16. This CDR3 is 17 amino acids long. The CDR3 sequence: CSVGSVPAGTGGSEAFF. The CDR3 nucleotides read TGCAGCGTTGGTTCGGTACCGGCCGGGACAGGGGGGTCTGAAGCTTTCTTT.

This sequence joins TRBV28 and TRBJ2-7, with a tentative D call TRBD2 (5 bases). V lost 5 bases and J lost 3, with 8 bases in between. This CDR3 is 12 amino acids long. Germline-derived CDR1 and CDR2 are MDHEN and SYDVKM. The CDR3, as DNA: TGTGCCAGCAGTAGAAGCGGCTACGAGCAGTACTTC. Amino acid sequence: CASSRSGYEQYF. The full variable domain, rest sourced from reference TRBV28 and TRBJ2-7, is DVKVTQSSRYLVKRTGEKVFLECVQDMDHENMFWYRQDPGLGLRLIYFSYDVKMKEKGDIPEGYSVSREKKERFSLILESASTNQTSMYLCASSRSGYEQYFGPGTRLTVT.

V and J are TRBV30 and TRBJ2-7; the match to TRBD1 covers 8 bases. CDR1 is GTSNPN, CDR2 SVGIG, per germline (reference sequence). With V trimmed by 3 bases and J by 7 bases, 11 bases remained unmatched. The CDR3 extends over 14 amino acids. The CDR3 coding sequence is TGTGCCTGGAGGAGGGGACAGGCGGCCTTAGAGCAGTACTTC. The encoded protein is CAWRRGQAALEQYF. The whole variable domain, filled in from reference TRBV30 and TRBJ2-7, reads SQTIHQWPATLVQPVGSPLSLECTVEGTSNPNLYWYRQAAGRGLQLLFYSVGIGQISSEVPQNLSASRPQDRQFILSSKKLLLSDSGFYLCAWRRGQAALEQYFGPGTRLTVT.

The rearrangement links TRBV19 to TRBJ2-7, with 8 nucleotides matching TRBD1. This CDR3 contains 14 residues. V trimming: 7 bases; J trimming: 7 bases; junction bases outside the gene matches: 12. CDR1 LNHDA and CDR2 SQIVND come from the germline V gene (reference sequence). The CDR3 here is CASTIGQGVGEQYF. CDR3 DNA sequence: TGTGCCAGTACCATCGGACAGGGCGTAGGAGAGCAGTACTTC.

The rearrangement links TRBV5-6 to TRBJ2-3, with TRBD2 as a possible D gene (5 bases). V dropped 4 bases and J dropped 5 bases, with 11 bases sitting between them. This CDR3 spans 13 amino acids. Germline assignment: CDR1 SGHDT and CDR2 YYEEEE. The CDR3 is CASSLPAGDTQYF. The CDR3 DNA reads TGTGCCAGCAGCCTACCCGCGGGAGATACGCAGTATTTT.

The chain links TRBV7-2 to TRBJ2-5; D uncertain. There are 15 residues in the CDR3. Germline V gene sequence: CDR1 SGHTA, CDR2 FQGNSA. V was trimmed by 5 bases and J by 3 bases, leaving 16 bases between them. The DNA of the CDR3 is TGTGCCAGCAGCCACAACGGAAACAGAAAAGAGACCCAGTACTTC. The encoded protein is CASSHNGNRKETQYF.

The chain joins TRBV29-1 to TRBJ1-1; TRBD1 aligns across 7 bases. CDR3 length: 13 residues. V shed 6 bases, J shed 1 base, and the junction held 5 bases outside the gene matches. CDR1 and CDR2 (germline): SQVTM, ANQGSEA. CDR3 bases: TGCAGCGTCCACAGGGGCCAGAACACTGAAGCTTTCTTT. Amino acid sequence: CSVHRGQNTEAFF.

This clone has a handful of counts. The V call is TRBV5-1, the J call TRBJ1-1; 10 bases match TRBD1. This CDR3 region has 15 residues. Germline V gene sequence: CDR1 SGHRS, CDR2 YFSETQ. Trimming at V came to 4 bases and at J to 4 bases, leaving 7 bases not matched to a gene. The CDR3 spells CASSPGTGDLTEAFF. CDR3 in DNA: TGCGCCAGCAGCCCTGGGACAGGGGATCTCACTGAAGCTTTCTTT.

Only a few counts were recorded for this clone. The chain carries TRBV18 and TRBJ2-2; 7 positions agree with TRBD2. CDR3 size: 14 residues. The trim removed 2 bases at V and 4 bases at J, leaving 1 base unmatched. Per the germline V gene, CDR1 is KGHSH and CDR2 is LQKENI. The CDR3 sequence is CASSPTGGTGELFF. The CDR3 coding sequence is TGTGCCAGCTCACCAACGGGGGGCACCGGGGAGCTGTTTTTT.

This clone was detected a few times. This rearrangement joins TRBV6-6 to TRBJ1-1, with TRBD1 identical over 8 bases. The CDR3 extends over 13 amino acids. The V and J ends lost 10 bases and 4 bases, in that order; junction bases with no gene match: 8. CDR1 and CDR2 from the germline V gene are MNHNY and SVGAGI (reference sequence). Here the CDR3 reads CATVTGDGTEAFF. As DNA, the CDR3 is TGTGCCACCGTGACAGGGGACGGCACTGAAGCTTTCTTT.

This clone occurred a few times. The chain recombines TRBV6-5 with TRBJ2-5; no reliable D call. Germline lookup yields CDR1 MNHEY and CDR2 SVGAGI. Trimming took off 0 bases at V and 5 bases at J, with 7 bases between the two ends. The CDR3 consists of 13 residues. CDR3 coding DNA: TGTGCCAGCAGTTACTCGAGGCTGGAGACCCAGTACTTC. It translates to CASSYSRLETQYF.

The sample holds a few counts of this clone. The V call is TRBV13, the J call TRBJ1-2; D perhaps matches TRBD1 (5 bases). V was pared by 2 bases and J by 8 bases, with 15 bases between. This CDR3 comprises 14 residues. Germline V CDR1 and CDR2: PRHDT, FYEKMQ (reference sequence). For the CDR3, the DNA is TGTGCCAGCAGCTTAAGGGACTCCCCAAGCGGCTACACCTTC. It yields the protein CASSLRDSPSGYTF.

This clone was counted only a few times. This chain joins TRBV18 and TRBJ1-1; D unresolved. Germline lookup yields CDR1 KGHSH and CDR2 LQKENI. Trimming pared 3 bases from V and 4 bases from J, leaving 12 bases between. This CDR3 spans 14 amino acids. CDR3 nucleotides: TGTGCCAGCTCACCGCAGGAAGGGAGCACTGAAGCTTTCTTT. The encoded protein is CASSPQEGSTEAFF. Filled out from reference TRBV18 and TRBJ1-1, the complete variable domain reads NAGVMQNPRHLVRRRGQEARLRCSPMKGHSHVYWYRQLPEEGLKFMVYLQKENIIDESGMPKERFSAEFPKEGPSILRIQQVVRGDSAAYFCASSPQEGSTEAFFGQGTRLTVV.

This clone was detected only a few times. The gene calls are TRBV5-1 and TRBJ2-4; possibly TRBD2 for D (6 bases). Trimming cost V 2 bases and J 5 bases, with 14 bases left between them. The germline V gene has CDR1 SGHRS and CDR2 YFSETQ. This CDR3 comprises 15 residues. Written as DNA, the CDR3 is TGCGCCAGCAGCTTAGGAGGGGTAGGCCAAAACATTCAGTACTTC. This sequence encodes CASSLGGVGQNIQYF.

In this sample, this clone turned up a few times. This chain joins TRBV4-2 and TRBJ2-7, with D possibly TRBD2 on 5 matching bases. Trimming took off 0 bases at V and 2 bases at J, with 14 bases between the two ends. CDR3 length equals 16 residues. CDR1 and CDR2 (germline): LGHNA, YNFKEQ. DNA of the CDR3: TGTGCCAGCAGCCAAGATGCCGACTACCGCCCCTACGAGCAGTACTTC. It yields the protein CASSQDADYRPYEQYF.

The chain recombines TRBV5-1 with TRBJ2-2; 13 nucleotides match TRBD2. Germline assignment: CDR1 SGHRS and CDR2 YFSETQ. The ends lost 4 bases at V and 4 bases at J; junction bases unmatched: 4. The CDR3 is 16 amino acids. The CDR3 DNA is TGCGCCAGCAGCACAGGACTAGCGGGGGCCACCGGGGAGCTGTTTTTT. Amino acids: CASSTGLAGATGELFF.

CDR3 DNA: TGTGCCAGTAGTAACCGGGACAGGGATTCCTACGAGCAGTACTTC. Translated: CASSNRDRDSYEQYF. The chain has TRBV19 and TRBJ2-7, with 9 nucleotides matching TRBD1. Looked up from germline, CDR1 is LNHDA and CDR2 is SQIVND (reference sequence). The CDR3 sequence is 15 residues long. J was trimmed by 1 base and V by 4 bases; bases with no gene match: 5.

This clone was detected only a few times. The chain uses TRBV12-5 and TRBJ1-5; D is undetermined. The CDR3 runs 14 residues. Germline CDR1 LGHNT, CDR2 FRNRAP. Trimming pared 5 bases from V and 2 bases from J, leaving 10 bases between. As DNA, the CDR3 is TGTGCTAGTGGTCTAGAGTATGGCAATCAGCCCCAGCATTTT. Residues: CASGLEYGNQPQHF.

The CDR3 nucleotides are TGTGCCAGCAGCTCTGGACAGTCCTACGAGCAGTACTTC. It translates to CASSSGQSYEQYF. The chain joins TRBV7-2 to TRBJ2-7; TRBD1 might be the D (6 bases). CDR1 is SGHTA and CDR2 is FQGNSA in the germline V gene. V was shortened by 4 bases and J by 1 base, with 8 bases between the two germline ends. The CDR3 is 13 amino acids.

The chain links TRBV5-1 to TRBJ1-5; a possible D gene is TRBD1 (5 bases). The CDR3 runs 14 residues. V was pared by 0 bases and J by 5 bases, with 9 bases between. Germline assignment: CDR1 SGHRS and CDR2 YFSETQ. CDR3 coding DNA: TGCGCCAGCAGCTTGGTGGGGGGGTATCAGCCCCAGCATTTT. The encoded protein is CASSLVGGYQPQHF.

The chain links TRBV4-1 to TRBJ2-1; D might be TRBD2 (6 bases). The ends were cut back, 4 bases at V and 4 bases at J, with 17 bases in the middle. There are 16 residues in the CDR3. CDR1 is MGHRA and CDR2 is YSYEKL in the germline V gene. CDR3 nucleotides: TGCGCCAGCAGCCGCTCTCCGGGACTGGGATACAATGAGCAGTTCTTC. The encoded protein is CASSRSPGLGYNEQFF.

The genes are TRBV7-2 and TRBJ1-5; TRBD1 might be the D (6 bases). Germline CDR1 is SGHTA and CDR2 is FQGNSA. The CDR3 has 14 residues. V lost 5 bases to trimming and J lost 6 bases, with 14 bases between them. CDR3: CASSGSGDTQPQHF. The CDR3 coding sequence is TGTGCCAGCAGCGGTTCAGGGGACACTCAGCCCCAGCATTTT.

There are a few counts of this clone. This chain connects TRBV18 to TRBJ1-6; no clear D gene. Trimming took off 3 bases at V and 10 bases at J, with 13 bases between the two ends. Germline loops: CDR1 KGHSH, CDR2 LQKENI. This CDR3 is built from 14 residues. In DNA form, the CDR3 reads TGTGCCAGCTCACCGAGGGAGCTCGACTCACCCCTCCACTTT. Encoded protein: CASSPRELDSPLHF.